The rows below give T cell receptor beta chains drawn from one sample of a study of monozygotic twins with inflammatory bowel disease. From the 5' RACE reads, TCRdb lists one entry per CDR3 protein and no DNA. The ten top clones account for 2% to 3%, within a sample of more than 120,000 distinct CDR3 sequences. The sequenced sample consisted of blood. The receptors were gathered from a human donor with ulcerative colitis or Crohn's disease, or a healthy co-twin of an affected twin (not recorded which). Both conserved end residues are part of each CDR3.

j_call | v_call | cdr3_aa
TRBJ2-7 | TRBV7-9 | CASSQGAGGRYEQYF
TRBJ2-2 | TRBV20-1 | CSAREKDNPNTGELFF
TRBJ2-7 | TRBV30 | CAWRPQNGVEQYF
TRBJ2-6 | TRBV20-1 | CSAPVHSGANVLTF
TRBJ2-1 | TRBV5-1 | CASTGESSYNEQFF
TRBJ2-3 | TRBV20-1 | CSARNFGGSTDTQYF
TRBJ1-6 | TRBV12-3/TRBV12-4 | CASSTYRGRRRNSPLHF
TRBJ1-2 | TRBV28 | CASSTLGGANYGYTF
TRBJ1-3 | TRBV20-1 | CSARATGSNTIYF
TRBJ2-6 | TRBV9 | CASSFRLSGANVLTF
TRBJ1-1 | TRBV10-3 | CAISVTGGAEAFF
TRBJ2-7 | TRBV5-1 | CASSLNSGEQYF
TRBJ1-1 | TRBV29-1 | CSAFGWVSTEAFF
TRBJ1-4 | TRBV18 | CASSPVDGGEKLFF